This T cell receptor beta chain was profiled in a study of blood T cell repertoires in COVID-19. Study background: COVID-19 samples collected from the United States, Italy and Spain covered acute and convalescent phases. PBMCs, B-cell-depleted T cells, or T cells provided the cDNA or gDNA that made up the material.

The assay was immunoSEQ multiplex PCR, and TCRdb's table has in-frame clones only and misses some. The sample has around 160,000 clones; around 84% are singletons. The length of the CDR3 is 14 residues. V lost 0 bases, J lost 7 bases, and 13 bases lay in between. Germline CDR1 and CDR2: SGHRS and YFSETQ. Sequencing used peripheral blood. The chain has TRBV5-1 and TRBJ1-1; possibly TRBD1 for D (6 bases). This clonotype originated in a human donor in a cohort sampled during active COVID-19. This CDR3 reads CASSLASGAGEAFF. CDR3 nucleotide sequence: TGCGCCAGCAGCTTGGCCTCAGGGGCGGGTGAAGCTTTCTTT.